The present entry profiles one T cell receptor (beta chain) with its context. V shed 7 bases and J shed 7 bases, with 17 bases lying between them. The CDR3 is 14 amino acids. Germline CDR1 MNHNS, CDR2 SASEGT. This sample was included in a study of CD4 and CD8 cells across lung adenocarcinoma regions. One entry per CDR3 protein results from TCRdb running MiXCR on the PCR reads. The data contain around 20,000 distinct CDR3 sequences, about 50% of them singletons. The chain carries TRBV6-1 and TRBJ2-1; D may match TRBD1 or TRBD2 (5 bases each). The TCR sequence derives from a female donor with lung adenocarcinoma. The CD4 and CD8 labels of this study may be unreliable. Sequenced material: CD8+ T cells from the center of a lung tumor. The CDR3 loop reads CASIGSSRGNEQFF. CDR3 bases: TGTGCCAGCATCGGCTCATCGAGGGGAAATGAGCAGTTCTTC.